This is a list of T cell receptor beta chains from one sample in a study of CD8 T cells in Susac syndrome. From the immunoSEQ multiplex PCR reads, TCRdb called clonotypes with MiXCR, one entry per CDR3 protein. The table lists 150,000 or so distinct CDR3 sequences, 85% to 95% of them singletons. The sequenced material came from CD4+ T cells from PBMCs. The source of these receptors is a human donor with Susac syndrome. CDR3s include the opening cysteine and the closing phenylalanine or tryptophan. A D gene is named only where the DNA matches it firmly. Size is stated for part of the rows, as once, few or many counts, or as a class when the clone is expanded.

V: TRBV7-9
size: .
D: .
CDR3: CASSLYSDPGTSPTYEQYF

V: TRBV28
size: .
D: .
CDR3: CASSSKPYEQYF

V: TRBV7-9
size: .
D: TRBD1
CDR3: CASSTRQGNEKLFF

V: TRBV15
size: .
D: .
CDR3: CATSRDDKGIIGYTF

V: TRBV29-1
size: .
D: .
CDR3: CSVEDWASVETQYF

V: TRBV12-3/TRBV12-4
size: once
D: TRBD1
CDR3: CASSSSTGRYTF

V: TRBV20-1
size: once
D: .
CDR3: CSVSLPNEQFF

V: TRBV15
size: .
D: .
CDR3: CATSRDHNTGGYTF

V: TRBV28
size: .
D: .
CDR3: CASTMGVNEAFF

V: TRBV3-1
size: once
D: TRBD1
CDR3: CASSTGQRLKNTEAFF

V: TRBV4-3
size: .
D: TRBD1
CDR3: CASSQGLRQGKVRSEAFF

V: TRBV3-1
size: .
D: TRBD1
CDR3: CASSTNTGANTEAFF

V: TRBV20-1
size: .
D: .
CDR3: CSAPVPWAGREQYF

V: TRBV20-1
size: .
D: .
CDR3: CSARVRQTEAFF

V: TRBV7-2
size: .
D: .
CDR3: CASSSIPYEQYF

V: TRBV7-2
size: .
D: TRBD2
CDR3: CASSTLAGGFYEQYF

V: TRBV29-1
size: .
D: .
CDR3: CSVAQNSNQPQHF

V: TRBV30
size: .
D: .
CDR3: CAWSPKGGRTEAFF

V: TRBV7-3
size: .
D: .
CDR3: CASSRGEDGLKFF

V: TRBV7-9
size: .
D: .
CDR3: CASTPSGANVLTF

V: TRBV7-2
size: .
D: .
CDR3: CASSSLGGTQYF

V: TRBV30
size: .
D: TRBD1
CDR3: CAWGTGGNEQFF

V: TRBV5-4
size: .
D: TRBD1
CDR3: CASSTRRQGQETQYF

V: TRBV28
size: .
D: TRBD2
CDR3: CASRPGVAGYNEQFF

V: TRBV4-3
size: .
D: TRBD1
CDR3: CASSQEGQGNEKLFF

V: TRBV29-1
size: .
D: .
CDR3: CSVTRGAHEQYF

V: TRBV7-2
size: .
D: .
CDR3: CASSHGGGKETQYF

V: TRBV2
size: .
D: .
CDR3: CASRLEDGPYEQYF

V: TRBV20-1
size: .
D: .
CDR3: CSARDRVKLFF

V: TRBV29-1
size: .
D: .
CDR3: CSVGGGFSANTEAFF

V: TRBV20-1
size: .
D: .
CDR3: CSASRGPYEQYF

V: TRBV30
size: once
D: TRBD1
CDR3: CAWTTGDTEAFF

V: TRBV20-1
size: .
D: TRBD1
CDR3: CSAQQGAEEKLFF

V: TRBV9
size: .
D: TRBD2
CDR3: CASSATSGSYNEQFF

V: TRBV18
size: once
D: .
CDR3: CASSPTNGAPEQFF

V: TRBV2
size: once
D: TRBD1
CDR3: CASSDRATGELFF

V: TRBV6-1
size: .
D: TRBD2
CDR3: CASSGQAGTTDTQYF

V: TRBV11-2
size: .
D: TRBD2
CDR3: CASSLDMAGGETQYF

V: TRBV29-1
size: once
D: .
CDR3: CSGARGAGETQYF

V: TRBV20-1
size: .
D: .
CDR3: CSAQPRDEQYF

V: TRBV7-9
size: .
D: .
CDR3: CASSRGGQLSGNTIYF

V: TRBV11-2
size: .
D: .
CDR3: CASSLPPGGSLGSYGYTF

V: TRBV9
size: .
D: TRBD2
CDR3: CASSATGLAGETQYF

V: TRBV24-1
size: .
D: .
CDR3: CATSDPAAGANVLTF

V: TRBV11-3
size: .
D: .
CDR3: CASSLDGKVMSDTQYF

V: TRBV5-4
size: few
D: .
CDR3: CASSLAGRDTQYF

V: TRBV7-9
size: .
D: .
CDR3: CASRLAGPEETQYF

V: TRBV9
size: .
D: TRBD1
CDR3: CASSAGQGVSQPQHF

V: TRBV20-1
size: .
D: TRBD1
CDR3: CSAAQGAPYNEQFF

V: TRBV27
size: .
D: .
CDR3: CASSSSTGPNQPQHF

V: TRBV6-5
size: .
D: .
CDR3: CASSPLGGFGEKLFF

V: TRBV20-1
size: .
D: TRBD2
CDR3: CSATGLAGPVDEQFF

V: TRBV9
size: .
D: TRBD2
CDR3: CASSVSGRDNEQFF

V: TRBV30
size: .
D: .
CDR3: CAWSVDRMGKLFF

V: TRBV2
size: .
D: .
CDR3: CASNRVANTGELFF